Each of the 24 T cell receptor beta chains below was sequenced from the same sample in a study of cytomegalovirus exposure and HLA in healthy donors. 60 Vbeta and 13 Jbeta primers were used in PCR. The assay was immunoSEQ multiplex PCR, and TCRdb's table has in-frame clones only and misses some. The sample gives roughly 130,000 clones, around 80% of which show up once; 5% to 6.5% is in the top ten. What was sequenced was PBMCs. All receptors derive from a young man in good health and CMV-seronegative.

V gene TRBV19 combines with J gene TRBJ1-5, with TRBD1 matching 7 bases. Trimming at V came to 5 bases and at J to 3 bases, leaving 7 bases not matched to a gene. This CDR3 spans 15 amino acids. In germline, CDR1 is LNHDA, CDR2 SQIVND (reference sequence). The CDR3 region has the DNA TGTGCCAGTAGTCCCCGGGACAGCTACAATCAGCCCCAGCATTTT. It encodes CASSPRDSYNQPQHF.

The CDR3 here is CASSSTGMSGNTIYF. The DNA of the CDR3 is TGCGCCAGCAGCTCGACAGGGATGTCTGGAAACACCATATATTTT. The genes are TRBV5-1 and TRBJ1-3, with 7 bases matching TRBD1. The CDR3 sequence is 15 residues long. Germline V gene sequence: CDR1 SGHRS, CDR2 YFSETQ. V lost 3 bases, J lost 1 base, and 4 bases stayed unmatched.

This clone came up once. The chain links TRBV27 to TRBJ2-5; tentatively, D is TRBD1 (8 bases). The length of the CDR3 is 13 residues. Deletions cut 4 bases from V and 11 bases from J, with 17 bases between. Germline V gives CDR1 MNHEY, CDR2 SMNVEV (reference sequence). The CDR3 sequence: CASSSDRAGEQYF. The CDR3 coding sequence is TGTGCCAGCAGTTCGGACAGGGCGGGAGAGCAGTACTTC.

This chain joins TRBV5-4 and TRBJ2-3; 12 bases line up with TRBD2. This CDR3 is built from 16 residues. Germline V gene sequence: CDR1 SGHNT, CDR2 YYREEE (reference sequence). Trimming cost V 4 bases and J 3 bases; bases outside gene matches: 6. CDR3 protein: CASSQSTSGGTDTQYF. Here the CDR3 DNA reads TGTGCCAGCAGCCAATCGACTAGCGGGGGTACAGATACGCAGTATTTT. Together with reference TRBV5-4 and TRBJ2-3, the CDR3 gives the full variable domain: ETGVTQSPTHLIKTRGQQVTLRCSSQSGHNTVSWYQQALGQGPQFIFQYYREEENGRGNFPPRFSGLQFPNYSSELNVNALELDDSALYLCASSQSTSGGTDTQYFGPGTRLTVL.

CDR3 loop: CASSPIMGAANTEAFF. Here the CDR3 DNA reads TGCGCCAGCAGTCCTATTATGGGAGCCGCGAACACTGAAGCTTTCTTT. The J gene is TRBJ1-1, the V gene TRBV5-1; D is ambiguous. Germline V gene sequence: CDR1 SGHRS, CDR2 YFSETQ. Trimming stripped 5 bases from V and 1 base from J, with 18 bases between. The CDR3 loop spans 16 amino acids.

This clone was counted between two and nine times. The chain uses TRBV5-6 and TRBJ1-1; D uncertain. Per germline, CDR1 SGHDT and CDR2 YYEEEE. Trimming removed 3 bases at V and 3 bases at J, with 15 bases between. CDR3 length: 15 residues. The CDR3 protein is CASSWRPLLDTEAFF. The DNA of the CDR3 is TGTGCCAGCAGCTGGAGACCCTTACTGGACACTGAAGCTTTCTTT.

With respect to this clone: One junction end does not reproduce the germline sequence, and a read error may be involved. The gene calls are TRBV5-4 and TRBJ2-7, with 7 bases matching TRBD1. Germline CDR1 SGHNT, CDR2 YYREEE (reference sequence). The CDR3 runs 15 residues. CDR3: CASSLGQGVSNEQYF. CDR3 coding DNA: TGTGCCAGCAGCTTGGGGCAGGGGGTCTCCAACGAGCAGTACTTC.

This clone was seen more than once but under ten times. The chain has TRBV7-8 and TRBJ2-2, with D perhaps matching TRBD2 (6 bases). Looked up from germline, CDR1 is SGHVS and CDR2 is FQNEAQ. The CDR3 runs 13 residues. Trimming pared 5 bases from V and 6 bases from J, leaving 10 bases between. DNA for the CDR3: TGTGCCAGCAGCGCCAGACTAGCCGGGGAGCTGTTTTTT. This sequence encodes CASSARLAGELFF.

The rearrangement joins TRBV2 to TRBJ2-3; TRBD1 agrees at 7 bases. CDR3 size: 14 residues. With V trimmed by 10 bases and J by 1 base, 8 bases remained unmatched. Per germline, CDR1 SNHLY and CDR2 FYNNEI. The CDR3 bases are TGTGCCATACCTCTGACAGGGCGCACAGATACGCAGTATTTT. This gives the protein CAIPLTGRTDTQYF.

The chain carries TRBV5-1 and TRBJ2-5, with a tentative D call TRBD1 (6 bases). CDR1 and CDR2 (germline): SGHRS, YFSETQ. V lost 9 bases, J lost 5 bases, and 20 bases lay in between. The CDR3 consists of 14 residues. In DNA, the CDR3 is TGCGCCACCCCGGGACACCCGACGGGGGAGACCCAGTACTTC. Its protein product is CATPGHPTGETQYF.

The chain couples TRBV4-3 to TRBJ2-3, with D hard to call. Trimming pared 0 bases from V and 2 bases from J, leaving 6 bases between. This CDR3 has 14 residues. CDR1 is LGHNA, CDR2 YSLEER, per germline. The CDR3 sequence is CASSQDPYTDTQYF. The CDR3 DNA follows: TGCGCCAGCAGCCAAGATCCGTACACAGATACGCAGTATTTT.

CDR3 region: CASSRSVNQPQHF. Written as DNA, the CDR3 is TGTGCCAGCAGCCGCTCGGTAAATCAGCCCCAGCATTTT. The gene calls are TRBV5-8 and TRBJ1-5; D remains unclear. With 4 bases removed from V and 4 bases from J, the gap between germline ends came to 9 bases. Germline lookup yields CDR1 SGHTS and CDR2 YDEGEE. The CDR3 totals 13 residues.

This chain uses TRBV19 with TRBJ1-2, with 9 bases that match TRBD1. Germline lookup yields CDR1 LNHDA and CDR2 SQIVND (reference sequence). The CDR3 has 15 amino acids. V gave up 0 bases and J gave up 4 bases; unmatched junction bases: 3. DNA for the CDR3: TGTGCCAGTAGTATAGATGGGACAGGGTTCTATGGCTACACCTTC. Translating it yields CASSIDGTGFYGYTF.

This chain joins TRBV28 and TRBJ1-4; no reliable D call. This CDR3 has 15 amino acids. Trimming took off 6 bases at V and 0 bases at J, with 11 bases between the two ends. Germline lookup yields CDR1 MDHEN and CDR2 SYDVKM. The CDR3 spells CASRDKEPTNEKLFF. In DNA form, the CDR3 reads TGTGCCAGCAGAGATAAGGAGCCAACTAATGAAAAACTGTTTTTT.

The rearrangement uses TRBV5-6 and TRBJ2-7; 7 bases match TRBD1. CDR1 and CDR2 from the germline V gene are SGHDT and YYEEEE. The CDR3 is made up of 15 amino acids. The ends lost 2 bases at V and 1 base at J; junction bases unmatched: 6. The CDR3 region is CASSFGQASSYEQYF. CDR3 nucleotide sequence: TGTGCCAGCAGCTTCGGACAGGCTAGTTCCTACGAGCAGTACTTC.

There are a few counts of this clone. The genes are TRBV25-1 and TRBJ1-4; D may be TRBD1 (5 bases). Trimming cost V 2 bases and J 7 bases, with 11 bases left between them. Germline V lookup: CDR1 MGHDK, CDR2 SYGVNS. This CDR3 has 14 amino acids. DNA for the CDR3: TGTGCCAGCAGTGAACCGGGGGGTGGTGAAAAACTGTTTTTT. Protein product: CASSEPGGGEKLFF.

The chain carries TRBV4-2 and TRBJ2-1, with a weak D call TRBD2 (6 bases). The ends were cut back, 5 bases at V and 2 bases at J, with 13 bases in the middle. Germline V gene lookup returns CDR1 LGHNA and CDR2 YNFKEQ. The CDR3 spans 15 residues. The CDR3 DNA follows: TGTGCCAGCAGCTCCAACGGGAGAACCTACAATGAGCAGTTCTTC. It encodes CASSSNGRTYNEQFF.

The V gene is TRBV6-5, the J gene TRBJ2-7; D is perhaps TRBD2 (6 bases). Between the trimmed V and J ends, which lost 0 bases and 3 bases, there was a span of 15 bases. Germline V CDR1 and CDR2: MNHEY, SVGAGI. CDR3 size: 16 residues. The CDR3 region has the DNA TGTGCCAGCAGTTACTCGATTCGGGGACTCGGCTACGAGCAGTACTTC. Translation: CASSYSIRGLGYEQYF.

This sequence joins TRBV5-1 and TRBJ1-4; D uncertain. CDR3 size: 15 residues. Germline V gene lookup returns CDR1 SGHRS and CDR2 YFSETQ. Trimming stripped 1 base from V and 3 bases from J, with 10 bases between. CDR3 protein: CASSLIPAANEKLFF. CDR3 coding DNA: TGCGCCAGCAGCTTGATACCGGCGGCTAATGAAAAACTGTTTTTT.

The chain joins TRBV6-5 to TRBJ2-7, with D tentatively TRBD1 (6 bases). V was pared by 5 bases and J by 2 bases, with 13 bases between. CDR1 and CDR2 (germline): MNHEY, SVGAGI. The CDR3 has 14 amino acids. In nucleotides, the CDR3 is TGTGCCAGCAGTCCCGGGACATCCGCCTACGAGCAGTACTTC. Amino acids: CASSPGTSAYEQYF.

CDR3 in amino acids: CASSLSGQGAHYEQYF. CDR3 nucleotide sequence: TGTGCCAGCAGTTTATCTGGACAGGGGGCGCACTACGAGCAGTACTTC. The chain has TRBV27 and TRBJ2-7, with TRBD1 matching 11 bases. The CDR3 has 16 amino acids. V gave up 0 bases and J gave up 3 bases; unmatched junction bases: 4. Germline assignment: CDR1 MNHEY and CDR2 SMNVEV (reference sequence).

This sequence joins TRBV10-3 and TRBJ2-7, with TRBD1 as a possible D gene (7 bases). V was cut by 10 bases and J by 11 bases, with 21 bases left in between. The germline V gene encodes CDR1 ENHRY and CDR2 SYGVKD. The CDR3 has 12 residues. CDR3: CASRDREVGEYF. DNA of the CDR3: TGTGCCAGCCGAGACAGGGAGGTAGGGGAGTACTTC.

The chain couples TRBV6-5 to TRBJ2-7, with 11 bases that match TRBD1. CDR3 length equals 14 residues. Germline CDR1 and CDR2: MNHEY and SVGAGI. V lost 5 bases and J lost 6; bases outside the gene matches: 6. The CDR3 spells CASSRGQGASEQYF. The CDR3 DNA follows: TGTGCCAGCAGTCGTGGACAGGGGGCGAGCGAGCAGTACTTC.

J is TRBJ2-5 and V is TRBV7-9, with TRBD2 matching 7 bases. This CDR3 is 17 amino acids long. V lost 4 bases, J lost 4 bases, and 15 bases stayed unmatched. Germline lookup yields CDR1 SEHNR and CDR2 FQNEAQ (reference sequence). CDR3 coding DNA: TGTGCCAGCAGCTCCACCTATCGTGGCGGGAGTGGAGAGACCCAGTACTTC. Residues: CASSSTYRGGSGETQYF.